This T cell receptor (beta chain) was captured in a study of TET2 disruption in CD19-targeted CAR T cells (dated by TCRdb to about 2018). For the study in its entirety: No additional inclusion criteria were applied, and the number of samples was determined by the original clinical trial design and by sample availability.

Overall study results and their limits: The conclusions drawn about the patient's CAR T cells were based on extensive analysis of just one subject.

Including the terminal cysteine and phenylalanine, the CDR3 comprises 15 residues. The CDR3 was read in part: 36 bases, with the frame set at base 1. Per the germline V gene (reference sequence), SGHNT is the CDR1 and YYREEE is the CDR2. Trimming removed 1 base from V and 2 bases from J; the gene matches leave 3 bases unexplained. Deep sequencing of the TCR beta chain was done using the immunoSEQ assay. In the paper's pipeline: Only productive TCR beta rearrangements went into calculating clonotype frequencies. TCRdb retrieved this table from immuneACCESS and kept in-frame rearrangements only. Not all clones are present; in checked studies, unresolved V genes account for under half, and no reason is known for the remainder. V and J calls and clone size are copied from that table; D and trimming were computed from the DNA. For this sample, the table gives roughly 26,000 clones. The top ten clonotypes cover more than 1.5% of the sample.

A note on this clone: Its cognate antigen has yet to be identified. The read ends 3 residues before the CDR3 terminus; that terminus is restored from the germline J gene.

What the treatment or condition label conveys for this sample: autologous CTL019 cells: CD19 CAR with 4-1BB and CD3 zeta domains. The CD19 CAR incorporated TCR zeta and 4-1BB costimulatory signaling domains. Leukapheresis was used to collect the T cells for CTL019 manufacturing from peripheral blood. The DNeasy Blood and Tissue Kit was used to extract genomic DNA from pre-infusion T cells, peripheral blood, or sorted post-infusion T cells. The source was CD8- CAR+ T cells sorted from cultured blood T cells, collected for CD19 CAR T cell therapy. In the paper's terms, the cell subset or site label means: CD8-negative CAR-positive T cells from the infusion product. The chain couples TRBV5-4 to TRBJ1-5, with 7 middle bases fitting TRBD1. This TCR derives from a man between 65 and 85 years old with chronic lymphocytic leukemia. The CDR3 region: CASSLTGVGNQPQHF. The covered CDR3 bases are TGTGCCAGCAGCTTGACAGGGGTGGGCAATCAGCCC.